A selection of T cell receptor beta chains follows, all from one sample in a study of CD8 T cells in ankylosing spondylitis. TCRdb reprocessed the 5' RACE reads with MiXCR, giving one entry per CDR3 protein. There are around 210,000 distinct CDR3 sequences in the sample; 7% to 10% occur only once, and 4% to 5.5% lies in the top ten. Sequenced input: blood, either unsorted or a sorted T cell fraction (not recorded which). The origin of the receptors is a female donor with ankylosing spondylitis or in good health (not recorded which). The CDR3 runs from the conserved cysteine through the conserved F or W. Fields, in order: D gene, V gene, J gene, clone size, CDR3 DNA, CDR3 protein. D genes are given only for firm matches. Clone size, where shown, is once, few, many, or a class for clones that have expanded.

D gene: .; V gene: TRBV20-1; J gene: TRBJ1-5; clone size: many; CDR3 DNA: TGCAGTGCTAGTCAGGGGCGTAGCAATCAGCCCCAGCATTTT; CDR3 protein: CSASQGRSNQPQHF
D gene: .; V gene: TRBV5-6; J gene: TRBJ1-2; clone size: many; CDR3 DNA: TGTGCCAGCCTTATAGGGGGGAACTATGGCTACACCTTC; CDR3 protein: CASLIGGNYGYTF
D gene: .; V gene: TRBV12-3/TRBV12-4; J gene: TRBJ2-7; clone size: many; CDR3 DNA: TGTGCCAGCAGTCCCCAAATGGCAGAGCAGTACTTC; CDR3 protein: CASSPQMAEQYF
D gene: .; V gene: TRBV6-2/TRBV6-3; J gene: TRBJ2-5; clone size: many; CDR3 DNA: TGTGCCAGCAGTTACGGGGGCAGCAGTCAAGAGACCCAGTACTTC; CDR3 protein: CASSYGGSSQETQYF
D gene: .; V gene: TRBV11-2; J gene: TRBJ2-1; clone size: many; CDR3 DNA: TGTGCCAGCAGTCAAGAGGGGGTAGGGCGATTACAGTTCTTC; CDR3 protein: CASSQEGVGRLQFF
D gene: TRBD1; V gene: TRBV4-2; J gene: TRBJ1-2; clone size: .; CDR3 DNA: TGTGCCAGCACCCAGACAGGGAACTATGGCTACACCTTC; CDR3 protein: CASTQTGNYGYTF
D gene: .; V gene: TRBV28; J gene: TRBJ2-7; clone size: many; CDR3 DNA: TGTGCCAGCAGTTTCCGGGGCGAGCAGTACTTC; CDR3 protein: CASSFRGEQYF
D gene: .; V gene: TRBV2; J gene: TRBJ2-7; clone size: many; CDR3 DNA: TGTGCCAGCTCCGAGCCTTACGAGCAGTACTTC; CDR3 protein: CASSEPYEQYF
D gene: .; V gene: TRBV4-3; J gene: TRBJ1-2; clone size: many; CDR3 DNA: TGCGCCAGCAGCCAAGCTAGCAGATCCTCCGGCTACACCTTC; CDR3 protein: CASSQASRSSGYTF
D gene: .; V gene: TRBV7-9; J gene: TRBJ1-5; clone size: few; CDR3 DNA: TGTGCCAGCAGCGATTCCAATCAGCCCCAGCATTTT; CDR3 protein: CASSDSNQPQHF
D gene: .; V gene: TRBV7-8; J gene: TRBJ2-5; clone size: .; CDR3 DNA: TGTGCCAGCAGCTTATCCCAGATGCGGGAGACCCAGTACTTC; CDR3 protein: CASSLSQMRETQYF
D gene: .; V gene: TRBV6-1; J gene: TRBJ2-5; clone size: many; CDR3 DNA: TGTGCCAGCAGTGAAGGACAGGAAGAGACCCAGTACTTC; CDR3 protein: CASSEGQEETQYF
D gene: .; V gene: TRBV9; J gene: TRBJ2-7; clone size: .; CDR3 DNA: TGTGCCAGCAGCACCACAGGGAGCTCCTACGAGCAGTACTTC; CDR3 protein: CASSTTGSSYEQYF
D gene: TRBD2; V gene: TRBV5-5; J gene: TRBJ2-1; clone size: many; CDR3 DNA: TGTGCCAGCAGCCCCGGGACTAGCGCGTACAATGAGCAGTTCTTC; CDR3 protein: CASSPGTSAYNEQFF
D gene: .; V gene: TRBV30; J gene: TRBJ1-5; clone size: many; CDR3 DNA: TGTGCCTGGAGTTTGGGGGCCGGAAATCAGCCCCAGCATTTT; CDR3 protein: CAWSLGAGNQPQHF
D gene: TRBD2; V gene: TRBV7-2; J gene: TRBJ2-3; clone size: many; CDR3 DNA: TGTGCCAGCAGCACTAGCGGAGTTTCCACAGATACGCAGTATTTT; CDR3 protein: CASSTSGVSTDTQYF
D gene: .; V gene: TRBV19; J gene: TRBJ1-2; clone size: many; CDR3 DNA: TGTGCCAGTGGACAGCCAAGTCGAGACCACTATGGCTACACCTTC; CDR3 protein: CASGQPSRDHYGYTF
D gene: TRBD2; V gene: TRBV3-1; J gene: TRBJ2-2; clone size: many; CDR3 DNA: TGTGCCAGCAGCCAAGCGGGGGGCGGGGAGCTGTTTTTT; CDR3 protein: CASSQAGGGELFF
D gene: .; V gene: TRBV7-2; J gene: TRBJ2-1; clone size: .; CDR3 DNA: TGTGCCAGCAGCTTACCCGGCCCCTATGAGCAGTTCTTC; CDR3 protein: CASSLPGPYEQFF
D gene: TRBD2; V gene: TRBV7-2; J gene: TRBJ2-3; clone size: few; CDR3 DNA: TGTGCCAGCAGCTTGACTAGCGACTTCGGGACAGATACGCAGTATTTT; CDR3 protein: CASSLTSDFGTDTQYF
D gene: TRBD1; V gene: TRBV20-1; J gene: TRBJ1-1; clone size: many; CDR3 DNA: TGCAGTCCTAAGAGGCAGGGGGCTACGGTTACTGAAGCTTTCTTT; CDR3 protein: CSPKRQGATVTEAFF
D gene: .; V gene: TRBV7-9; J gene: TRBJ2-7; clone size: few; CDR3 DNA: TGTGCCAGCAGGCACGGCACCCAGAACGGGCAGTACTTC; CDR3 protein: CASRHGTQNGQYF
D gene: TRBD2; V gene: TRBV2; J gene: TRBJ2-7; clone size: many; CDR3 DNA: TGTGCCAGCAGGGGGGGCCGGAGCGGGAGATCCTACGAGCAGTACTTC; CDR3 protein: CASRGGRSGRSYEQYF
D gene: .; V gene: TRBV3-1; J gene: TRBJ2-3; clone size: many; CDR3 DNA: TGTGCCAGCAGCCAATCCGATACGCAGTATTTT; CDR3 protein: CASSQSDTQYF
D gene: .; V gene: TRBV7-2; J gene: TRBJ1-1; clone size: many; CDR3 DNA: TGTGCCAGCAGCTTAGCGTTGGGCAGGGGCGCAGAAGCTTTCTTT; CDR3 protein: CASSLALGRGAEAFF
D gene: .; V gene: TRBV4-3; J gene: TRBJ1-4; clone size: many; CDR3 DNA: TGCGCCAGCAGCCCCCAGAGGGTGGGAGGTGAAAAACTGTTTTTT; CDR3 protein: CASSPQRVGGEKLFF
D gene: TRBD1; V gene: TRBV5-1; J gene: TRBJ1-1; clone size: many; CDR3 DNA: TGCGCCAGCAGCTTGGTGGGGACAGGGGTCTCGGATGAAGCTTTCTTT; CDR3 protein: CASSLVGTGVSDEAFF
D gene: .; V gene: TRBV29-1; J gene: TRBJ2-7; clone size: many; CDR3 DNA: TGCAGCGTTGAGGTCCCAGGGTCTGGGAACGAGCAGTACTTC; CDR3 protein: CSVEVPGSGNEQYF
D gene: .; V gene: TRBV19; J gene: TRBJ1-5; clone size: few; CDR3 DNA: TGTGCCAGCGCCCCACCTAGCAATCAGCCCCAGCATTTT; CDR3 protein: CASAPPSNQPQHF
D gene: .; V gene: TRBV7-2; J gene: TRBJ1-2; clone size: few; CDR3 DNA: TGTGCCAGCAGCGAAGTTTCCGCCTATGGCTACACCTTC; CDR3 protein: CASSEVSAYGYTF
D gene: TRBD2; V gene: TRBV12-3/TRBV12-4; J gene: TRBJ2-7; clone size: many; CDR3 DNA: TGTGCCAGCAGTTTAGCATTTAGCGGGAGCCCCTACGAGCAGTACTTC; CDR3 protein: CASSLAFSGSPYEQYF
D gene: TRBD1; V gene: TRBV3-1; J gene: TRBJ1-2; clone size: many; CDR3 DNA: TGTGCCAGCAGCCCCGGACAGGCATCTAACTATGGCTACACCTTC; CDR3 protein: CASSPGQASNYGYTF
D gene: TRBD2; V gene: TRBV5-1; J gene: TRBJ2-7; clone size: many; CDR3 DNA: TGCGCCAGCAGCTTGGGGACTAGCGGGCTATTATCTGACTACGAGCAGTACTTC; CDR3 protein: CASSLGTSGLLSDYEQYF
D gene: .; V gene: TRBV20-1; J gene: TRBJ1-4; clone size: many; CDR3 DNA: TGCAGTGCTACCCCCGGTGGTGAGGAACTGTTTTTT; CDR3 protein: CSATPGGEELFF
D gene: .; V gene: TRBV20-1; J gene: TRBJ1-2; clone size: many; CDR3 DNA: TGCAGTGCCAGTGACGGGTTCACTGGCTACACCTTC; CDR3 protein: CSASDGFTGYTF
D gene: .; V gene: TRBV20-1; J gene: TRBJ1-1; clone size: many; CDR3 DNA: TGCAGTGCTCTCCCTTTTGGGGGGTTGAACACTGAAGCTTTCTTT; CDR3 protein: CSALPFGGLNTEAFF
D gene: TRBD2; V gene: TRBV9; J gene: TRBJ2-7; clone size: many; CDR3 DNA: TGTGCCAGCAGCCCCCATAGCGGGGCCTTCTACGAGCAGTACTTC; CDR3 protein: CASSPHSGAFYEQYF
D gene: TRBD2; V gene: TRBV7-2; J gene: TRBJ2-7; clone size: many; CDR3 DNA: TGTGCCAGCAGCTCCCTTCCTAGCGGCGAGCAGTACTTC; CDR3 protein: CASSSLPSGEQYF
D gene: .; V gene: TRBV12-3/TRBV12-4; J gene: TRBJ2-2; clone size: many; CDR3 DNA: TGTGCCAGCAGTTTTTTGGATAACGGGGAGCTGTTTTTT; CDR3 protein: CASSFLDNGELFF